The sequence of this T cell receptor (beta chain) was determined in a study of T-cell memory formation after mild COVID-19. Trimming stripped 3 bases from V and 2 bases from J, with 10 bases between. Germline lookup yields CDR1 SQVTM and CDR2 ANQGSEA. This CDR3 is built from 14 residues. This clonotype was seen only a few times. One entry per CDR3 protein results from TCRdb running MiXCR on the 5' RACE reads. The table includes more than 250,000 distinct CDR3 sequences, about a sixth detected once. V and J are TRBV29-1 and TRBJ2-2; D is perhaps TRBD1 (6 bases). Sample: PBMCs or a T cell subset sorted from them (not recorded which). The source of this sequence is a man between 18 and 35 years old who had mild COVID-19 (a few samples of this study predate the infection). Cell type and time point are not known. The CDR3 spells CSVEGAHNTGELFF. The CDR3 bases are TGCAGCGTTGAGGGGGCCCACAACACCGGGGAGCTGTTTTTT.